The next 21 T cell receptor beta chains were all read from a single sample in a study of beta chain features in type 1 diabetes. The whole isolated RNA underwent reverse transcription, so sequencing captured expressed TCRB transcripts. TCRdb keeps only in-frame clones here, not all; method: immunoSEQ multiplex PCR. The sample includes 120,000 or so clones, roughly 17% of them seen just once. General observations from the study: TCRB CDR3s from Type 1 diabetes patients were moderately but significantly shorter in all four CD4+ subsets.

Their antigen targets remain unknown. Sequenced input: central memory CD4+ T cells from blood. These receptors came from a young man with type 1 diabetes.

The sample holds a few counts of this clone. The J gene is TRBJ2-3, the V gene TRBV2; 7 bases fit TRBD1. This CDR3 has 15 amino acids. The V segment lost 6 bases and the J segment 2 bases; nucleotides outside the gene matches: 8. CDR1 is SNHLY, CDR2 FYNNEI, per germline. The CDR3 is CASRERGQATDTQYF. In nucleotides, the CDR3 is TGTGCCAGCAGAGAAAGAGGACAGGCCACAGATACGCAGTATTTT.

The V gene is TRBV9, the J gene TRBJ2-1, with D unresolved. This CDR3 spans 14 amino acids. Between the trimmed V and J ends, which lost 4 bases and 5 bases, there was a span of 13 bases. Germline loops: CDR1 SGDLS, CDR2 YYNGEE. In nucleotides, the CDR3 is TGTGCCAGCAGCCCCAGAGCTTTCGACAATGAGCAGTTCTTC. Amino acids: CASSPRAFDNEQFF.

The sample holds a few counts of this clone. The J gene is TRBJ1-5, the V gene TRBV4-1, with 8 bases matching TRBD1. The germline CDR1 and CDR2 sequences are MGHRA and YSYEKL. V shed 6 bases, J shed 4 bases, and the junction held 11 bases outside the gene matches. The CDR3 runs to 16 residues. The CDR3 spells CASRQTPGGGNQPQHF. The CDR3 nucleotides are TGCGCCAGCAGACAGACCCCAGGGGGCGGTAATCAGCCCCAGCATTTT.

This chain uses TRBV5-1 with TRBJ2-1; 8 bases are a match to TRBD1. V lost 0 bases and J lost 8; bases outside the gene matches: 4. This CDR3 spans 14 amino acids. The germline V gene encodes CDR1 SGHRS and CDR2 YFSETQ. For the CDR3, the DNA is TGCGCCAGCAGCTTGGTCGCAGGGGGCGATGAGCAGTTCTTC. It yields the protein CASSLVAGGDEQFF.

The chain joins TRBV30 to TRBJ2-5; D not resolved. Deletions cut 7 bases from V and 1 base from J, with 7 bases between. The CDR3 runs 11 residues. Per germline, CDR1 GTSNPN and CDR2 SVGIG (reference sequence). CDR3 nucleotide sequence: TGTGCCTCCGGGCCCCAAGAGACCCAGTACTTC. Translated, it gives CASGPQETQYF. The complete variable domain, with remaining parts taken from reference TRBV30 and TRBJ2-5, reads SQTIHQWPATLVQPVGSPLSLECTVEGTSNPNLYWYRQAAGRGLQLLFYSVGIGQISSEVPQNLSASRPQDRQFILSSKKLLLSDSGFYLCASGPQETQYFGPGTRLLVL.

This clone was observed a few times. The chain employs TRBV7-6 and TRBJ2-7; TRBD2 matches 7 bases. Germline CDR1 and CDR2: SGHVS and FNYEAQ. The V and J ends lost 1 base and 2 bases, in that order; junction bases with no gene match: 5. This CDR3 spans 15 amino acids. The CDR3 here is CASSLGGLAAYEQYF. CDR3 coding DNA: TGTGCCAGCAGCTTAGGTGGGCTAGCGGCCTACGAGCAGTACTTC. Full variable domain (remainder filled in from reference TRBV7-6 and TRBJ2-7): GAGVSQSPRYKVTKRGQDVALRCDPISGHVSLYWYRQALGQGPEFLTYFNYEAQQDKSGLPNDRFSAERPEGSISTLTIQRTEQRDSAMYRCASSLGGLAAYEQYFGPGTRLTVT.

Only a few counts were recorded for this clone. The rearrangement links TRBV11-3 to TRBJ2-7, with 12 positions matching TRBD2. This CDR3 is built from 14 residues. Germline V gene data show CDR1 as SGHNT and CDR2 as YENEEA. Trimming cost V 11 bases and J 5 bases; bases outside gene matches: 10. This chain's CDR3 is CASAPSGGGHEQYF. In nucleotides, the CDR3 is TGTGCCTCCGCCCCTAGCGGGGGGGGCCACGAGCAGTACTTC. Full variable domain (rest looked up from reference TRBV11-3 and TRBJ2-7): EAGVVQSPRYKIIEKKQPVAFWCNPISGHNTLYWYLQNLGQGPELLIRYENEEAVDDSQLPKDRFSAERLKGVDSTLKIQPAELGDSAVYLCASAPSGGGHEQYFGPGTRLTVT.

This clone occurred a few times. The chain is built from TRBV28 and TRBJ1-1; a possible D gene is TRBD1 (5 bases). The CDR3 runs 15 residues. Germline assignment: CDR1 MDHEN and CDR2 SYDVKM. Trimming took off 7 bases at V and 4 bases at J, with 19 bases between the two ends. CDR3 coding DNA: TGTGCCAGCAACCGACAGCGCGGGTTTTTCACTGAAGCTTTCTTT. Amino acids: CASNRQRGFFTEAFF.

The table lists this clone with a few counts. The rearrangement links TRBV7-9 to TRBJ2-5; 7 bases fit TRBD2. CDR1 is SEHNR and CDR2 is FQNEAQ in the germline V gene (reference sequence). V lost 5 bases and J lost 5; bases outside the gene matches: 5. CDR3 length: 13 amino acids. CDR3 protein: CASSELAWETQYF. The CDR3 DNA follows: TGTGCCAGCAGCGAACTAGCGTGGGAGACCCAGTACTTC.

This clone was counted between two and nine times. This sequence joins TRBV5-6 and TRBJ2-5; tentatively, D is TRBD1 (6 bases). The CDR3 is 15 residues long. Trimming removed 2 bases at V and 6 bases at J, with 17 bases between. Germline loops: CDR1 SGHDT, CDR2 YYEEEE. The CDR3 DNA sequence: TGTGCCAGCAGCTTCAGGGGCCACCCTTTGAAGACCCAGTACTTC. The encoded protein is CASSFRGHPLKTQYF.

This clone was observed a few times. The chain couples TRBV9 to TRBJ2-3; D not resolved. Germline V gives CDR1 SGDLS, CDR2 YYNGEE. Trimming removed 9 bases at V and 0 bases at J, with 2 bases between. The CDR3 length is 10 residues. CDR3 in DNA: TGTGCCACTAGCACAGATACGCAGTATTTT. Translated, it gives CATSTDTQYF.

This chain uses TRBV28 with TRBJ2-1, with D perhaps given as TRBD1 or TRBD2 (5 bases each). Trimming stripped 2 bases from V and 7 bases from J, with 6 bases between. CDR3 size: 12 residues. Germline CDR1 is MDHEN and CDR2 is SYDVKM. The CDR3 here is CASSLGGNEQFF. The CDR3 DNA sequence: TGTGCCAGCAGTTTAGGGGGAAATGAGCAGTTCTTC.

This clone was seen more than once but under ten times. The V call is TRBV28, the J call TRBJ2-5, with 9 nucleotides matching TRBD1. Germline loops: CDR1 MDHEN, CDR2 SYDVKM. The V and J ends lost 6 bases and 5 bases, in that order; junction bases with no gene match: 10. The CDR3 is 15 amino acids. As DNA, the CDR3 is TGTGCCAGCAGCCGAACAGGGGGCGGTTTCGAGACCCAGTACTTC. Residues: CASSRTGGGFETQYF.

This clone has more than one count but fewer than ten. This CDR3 is also generated by other DNA sequences in the sample. CDR3 region: CASSLEETQYF. CDR3 DNA sequence: TGTGCCAGCTCACTTGAAGAGACCCAGTACTTC. The V gene is TRBV18, the J gene TRBJ2-5, with D hard to call. CDR3 length: 11 amino acids. V lost 4 bases to trimming and J lost 3 bases, with 3 bases between them. Germline lookup yields CDR1 KGHSH and CDR2 LQKENI.

At least ten counts were recorded for this clone. The chain has TRBV29-1 and TRBJ2-1; unclear D gene. The CDR3 is 12 residues long. Per germline, CDR1 SQVTM and CDR2 ANQGSEA. V was trimmed by 3 bases and J by 6 bases, leaving 9 bases between them. The chain's CDR3 is CSVDRLSNEQFF. CDR3 sequence (DNA): TGCAGCGTTGATCGGCTATCCAATGAGCAGTTCTTC.

V and J are TRBV25-1 and TRBJ2-5; 8 bases line up with TRBD2. The junction had 6 bases not matched to a gene; V was cut back by 10 bases and J by 2 bases. This CDR3 contains 13 residues. The V gene's germline CDR1 is MGHDK and CDR2 SYGVNS. CDR3 residues: CATNTGGQETQYF. The CDR3 DNA sequence: TGTGCCACCAACACGGGGGGGCAAGAGACCCAGTACTTC.

The gene calls are TRBV30 and TRBJ1-3, with 8 bases identical to TRBD1. This CDR3 is 15 amino acids long. Germline V gene lookup returns CDR1 GTSNPN and CDR2 SVGIG (reference sequence). The V segment lost 1 base and the J segment 6 bases; nucleotides outside the gene matches: 8. DNA of the CDR3: TGTGCCTGGAGTGCCTCGGGGACAGGAGTAAACACCATATATTTT. Its protein product is CAWSASGTGVNTIYF.

This sequence joins TRBV4-1 and TRBJ1-5, with D possibly TRBD1 on 5 matching bases. The CDR3 consists of 13 residues. Germline V CDR1 and CDR2: MGHRA, YSYEKL. Trimming stripped 4 bases from V and 1 base from J, with 5 bases between. The CDR3 sequence is CASSRDSNQPQHF. CDR3 bases: TGCGCCAGCAGCCGGGACAGCAATCAGCCCCAGCATTTT.

The chain has TRBV5-1 and TRBJ1-3; D gene unclear. Germline values: CDR1 SGHRS, CDR2 YFSETQ. The V and J ends lost 0 bases and 0 bases respectively, with 10 bases between them. This CDR3 contains 16 residues. Here the CDR3 DNA reads TGCGCCAGCAGCTTGGAACAGTCCAACTCTGGAAACACCATATATTTT. It specifies CASSLEQSNSGNTIYF.

J is TRBJ1-1 and V is TRBV28; tentative D call: TRBD1 (5 bases). CDR1 MDHEN and CDR2 SYDVKM come from the germline V gene. V shed 2 bases and J shed 6 bases, with 16 bases lying between them. This CDR3 comprises 15 residues. The CDR3 nucleotides read TGTGCCAGCAGTTTAGGGGCGGGAGGGAAGGCTGAAGCTTTCTTT. It specifies CASSLGAGGKAEAFF.

This clone occurred a few times. The sample holds other DNA sequences that translate to the same CDR3. The rearrangement joins TRBV7-2 to TRBJ2-7; D could derive from TRBD1 or TRBD2 (5 bases each). The CDR3 is 14 amino acids. V lost 3 bases, J lost 2 bases, and 11 bases lay in between. Germline V gene lookup returns CDR1 SGHTA and CDR2 FQGNSA. CDR3 in amino acids: CASSFGTGPYEQYF. The CDR3 bases are TGTGCCAGCAGCTTCGGGACCGGGCCCTACGAGCAGTACTTC. The variable domain in full, with the rest retrieved from reference TRBV7-2 and TRBJ2-7, is GAGVSQSPSNKVTEKGKDVELRCDPISGHTALYWYRQSLGQGLEFLIYFQGNSAPDKSGLPSDRFSAERTGGSVSTLTIQRTQQEDSAVYLCASSFGTGPYEQYFGPGTRLTVT.